The 31 T cell receptor beta chains presented below share a single source sample, sequenced in a study of patients and donors after allogeneic stem cell transplantation. One entry per CDR3 protein results from TCRdb running MiXCR on the RT-PCR reads. The repertoire holds about a million distinct CDR3 sequences, with about 20% as singletons. The material sequenced was blood, either unsorted or a sorted T cell fraction (not recorded which). The receptors were gathered from a human donor who was either an allogeneic HSCT recipient or a stem cell or donor lymphocyte infusion donor (not recorded which). It is not recorded whose cells these are; they may come from a transplant donor.

This clonotype has only a few counts. The chain recombines TRBV15 with TRBJ2-7, with D possibly matching TRBD2 (6 bases). The V gene's germline CDR1 is LNHNV and CDR2 YYDKDF (reference sequence). The CDR3 sequence is 12 residues long. V lost 8 bases and J 3 bases, leaving 11 bases between the germline ends. CDR3 amino acids: CATGQGLYEQYF. The CDR3, as DNA: TGTGCCACCGGGCAGGGACTCTACGAGCAGTACTTC.

The chain employs TRBV7-8 and TRBJ2-6, with 10 bases identical to TRBD1. The V gene end was trimmed by 1 base and the J gene end by 2 bases; junction bases not matched to a gene: 8. Germline CDR1 and CDR2: SGHVS and FQNEAQ. CDR3 size: 19 residues. The CDR3 region has the DNA TGTGCCAGCAGCTTAGTCTGGGGACAGGGGTTTACTGGGGCCAACGTCCTGACTTTC. Encoded protein: CASSLVWGQGFTGANVLTF.

The J gene is TRBJ2-7, the V gene TRBV2; 8 bases match TRBD1. Germline-derived CDR1 and CDR2 are SNHLY and FYNNEI. The CDR3 is 15 residues long. Germline trimming cut 7 bases from V and 3 bases from J; bases unmatched to any gene: 11. The CDR3 here is CASTLRQGSFYEQYF. In DNA, the CDR3 is TGTGCCAGCACCCTCCGACAGGGGTCGTTCTACGAGCAGTACTTC.

The chain carries TRBV3-1 and TRBJ2-1, with unresolved D. The V end was cut by 3 bases, the J end by 5 bases, with 20 bases between. This CDR3 has 17 residues. In germline, CDR1 is LGHDT, CDR2 YNNKEL (reference sequence). The CDR3 spells CASSHTPPRSKHNEQFF. The CDR3 nucleotides are TGTGCCAGCAGCCACACCCCCCCGCGGTCCAAACACAATGAGCAGTTCTTC.

This rearrangement joins TRBV12-3 or TRBV12-4 to TRBJ2-5; D is unresolved. This CDR3 comprises 14 residues. Trimming stripped 2 bases from V and 4 bases from J, with 11 bases between. As DNA, the CDR3 is TGTGCCAGCAGTTTACCTAGTTCGATAGAGACCCAGTACTTC. Amino acids: CASSLPSSIETQYF.

This clonotype has more than one count but fewer than ten. The DNA of the CDR3 is TGTGCCACCCGACAGGGGAGGGGTATCGGGGAGCTGTTTTTT. Translated, it gives CATRQGRGIGELFF. J is TRBJ2-2 and V is TRBV27; the D gene is possibly TRBD1 (8 bases). Trimming took off 10 bases at V and 7 bases at J, with 19 bases between the two ends. This CDR3 is 14 amino acids long. Per germline, CDR1 MNHEY and CDR2 SMNVEV (reference sequence).

In its sample, this clonotype was seen many times. V gene TRBV9 combines with J gene TRBJ1-5; no definite D call. V lost 0 bases and J lost 0, with 7 bases in between. Germline V gene data show CDR1 as SGDLS and CDR2 as YYNGEE. The CDR3 length is 15 residues. CDR3 protein: CASSVDGHSNQPQHF. The CDR3, as DNA: TGTGCCAGCAGCGTAGACGGTCATAGCAATCAGCCCCAGCATTTT.

This clonotype was counted ten times or more. The CDR3 sequence: CSVSGSSYNEQFF. DNA for the CDR3: TGCAGTGTTAGCGGGAGTAGCTACAATGAGCAGTTCTTC. The chain combines TRBV20-1 with TRBJ2-1; 9 bases are a match to TRBD2. Germline CDR1 DFQATT, CDR2 SNEGSKA (reference sequence). V trimming: 7 bases; J trimming: 3 bases; junction bases outside the gene matches: 4. The CDR3 totals 13 residues.

This clonotype was seen a handful of times. The V and J genes are TRBV12-3 or TRBV12-4 and TRBJ2-3; D gene ambiguous. Trimming took off 3 bases at V and 8 bases at J, with 9 bases between the two ends. This CDR3 spans 12 amino acids. The CDR3 sequence: CASSFTIFTQYF. CDR3 in DNA: TGTGCCAGCAGTTTCACCATATTTACGCAGTATTTT.

This clonotype was seen repeatedly, ten times or more. V gene TRBV5-1 combines with J gene TRBJ1-2, with a possible D match to TRBD1 (6 bases). V shed 0 bases and J shed 5 bases, with 11 bases lying between them. The length of the CDR3 is 14 residues. The V gene's germline CDR1 is SGHRS and CDR2 YFSETQ. The CDR3 protein is CASSLAPGEYGYTF. CDR3 in DNA: TGCGCCAGCAGCTTGGCCCCAGGGGAGTATGGCTACACCTTC.

This clonotype was found a few times. The chain links TRBV12-3 or TRBV12-4 to TRBJ2-5, with 11 positions matching TRBD2. This CDR3 has 15 amino acids. V was pared by 4 bases and J by 5 bases, with 6 bases of the junction left unmatched. CDR3 sequence: CASSWIAGGPETQYF. The CDR3 DNA reads as TGTGCCAGCAGTTGGATAGCGGGGGGGCCGGAGACCCAGTACTTC.

CDR3 sequence: CSADRRNEQFF. CDR3 bases: TGCAGTGCCGATCGACGGAATGAGCAGTTCTTC. The chain joins TRBV20-1 to TRBJ2-1; D unclear. Trimming took 6 bases from V and 7 from J, leaving 10 bases between them. The CDR3 has 11 residues. Germline values: CDR1 DFQATT, CDR2 SNEGSKA (reference sequence).

This clonotype was detected only a few times. This chain links TRBV20-1 with TRBJ2-1; D may be TRBD2 (6 bases). Germline V gene lookup returns CDR1 DFQATT and CDR2 SNEGSKA (reference sequence). CDR3 length equals 13 residues. V shed 5 bases and J shed 4 bases, with 12 bases lying between them. CDR3: CSADQGLYNEQFF. The DNA of the CDR3 is TGCAGTGCTGACCAGGGACTGTACAATGAGCAGTTCTTC.

This clonotype turned up a few times. The gene calls are TRBV4-3 and TRBJ2-1, with unresolved D. This CDR3 is built from 13 residues. Trimming left V 1 base short and J 5 bases short, with 6 bases between. Germline V gene lookup returns CDR1 LGHNA and CDR2 YSLEER. Written as DNA, the CDR3 is TGCGCCAGCAGCCAAGGACCGAACAATGAGCAGTTCTTC. Protein: CASSQGPNNEQFF.

This clonotype was counted between two and nine times. The chain joins TRBV12-3 or TRBV12-4 to TRBJ2-3; 9 bases map to TRBD1. V shed 6 bases, J shed 1 base, and the junction held 11 bases outside the gene matches. This CDR3 has 17 residues. The CDR3 is CASSYPVWDRGTDTQYF. The CDR3, as DNA: TGTGCCAGCAGCTACCCGGTATGGGACAGGGGCACAGATACGCAGTATTTT.

The chain uses TRBV2 and TRBJ1-1; 10 bases agree with TRBD1. CDR1 SNHLY and CDR2 FYNNEI come from the germline V gene. V shed 7 bases, J shed 0 bases, and the junction held 14 bases outside the gene matches. The CDR3 length is 18 residues. CDR3 sequence: CASTTWGGTGVVNTEAFF. The CDR3 DNA reads TGTGCCAGCACTACCTGGGGGGGGACAGGGGTAGTGAACACTGAAGCTTTCTTT.

This clonotype was counted between two and nine times. The J gene is TRBJ2-1, the V gene TRBV24-1; 8 bases agree with TRBD2. Germline-derived CDR1 and CDR2 are KGHDR and SFDVKD. Unmatched junction bases numbered 3, after V lost 3 bases and J lost 6 bases. The CDR3 consists of 14 residues. The CDR3 region has the DNA TGTGCCACCAGTGATCCCGGGGGGGCCAATGAGCAGTTCTTC. Protein: CATSDPGGANEQFF.

Many counts were recorded for this clonotype. This chain connects TRBV5-4 to TRBJ2-1; D ambiguous. V lost 1 base and J 8 bases, leaving 7 bases between the germline ends. Germline loops: CDR1 SGHNT, CDR2 YYREEE (reference sequence). This CDR3 region has 12 residues. CDR3 sequence: CASSLIKDEQFF. The CDR3 coding sequence is TGTGCCAGCAGCTTGATCAAAGATGAGCAGTTCTTC.

This chain uses TRBV12-3 or TRBV12-4 with TRBJ2-3, with 13 bases identical to TRBD2. The V and J ends lost 6 bases and 1 base, in that order; junction bases with no gene match: 10. This CDR3 is 18 amino acids long. The DNA of the CDR3 is TGTGCCAGCAGCCAAGACGGACTAGCGGGGGCCCGCACAGATACGCAGTATTTT. This translates into CASSQDGLAGARTDTQYF.

Written as DNA, the CDR3 is TGTGCCATCAGTGAGTCGGAAACCTATGGCTACACCTTC. This gives the protein CAISESETYGYTF. The V call is TRBV10-3, the J call TRBJ1-2; no firm D call. Germline CDR1 ENHRY, CDR2 SYGVKD. The CDR3 has 13 residues. Between the trimmed V and J ends, which lost 0 bases and 4 bases, there was a span of 6 bases.

There are a few counts of this clonotype. V is TRBV2 and J is TRBJ1-5; 9 bases agree with TRBD1. V shed 4 bases and J 5 bases; nucleotides not matched to a gene: 3. Germline assignment: CDR1 SNHLY and CDR2 FYNNEI. This CDR3 contains 14 residues. As DNA, the CDR3 is TGTGCCAGCAGTGGACAGGGGGTAGATCAGCCCCAGCATTTT. This gives the protein CASSGQGVDQPQHF.

This clonotype was seen more than once but under ten times. The genes are TRBV12-3 or TRBV12-4 and TRBJ1-1, with D possibly matching TRBD1 (6 bases). The CDR3 totals 17 residues. Trimming removed 2 bases at V and 0 bases at J, with 16 bases between. CDR3 in DNA: TGTGCCAGCAGTTTATACAGGGACACTATAATGAACACTGAAGCTTTCTTT. Protein: CASSLYRDTIMNTEAFF.

The chain is built from TRBV7-8 and TRBJ2-3, with D unclear. The CDR3 spans 16 residues. The germline V gene encodes CDR1 SGHVS and CDR2 FQNEAQ. V lost 1 base and J 1 base, leaving 12 bases between the germline ends. CDR3 DNA sequence: TGTGCCAGCAGCTTAGATGCTGGGGTAGGCACAGATACGCAGTATTTT. Amino acids: CASSLDAGVGTDTQYF.

The genes are TRBV10-3 and TRBJ1-4; no firm D call. The germline CDR1 and CDR2 sequences are ENHRY and SYGVKD. The CDR3 has 12 residues. The V end lost 6 bases, the J end lost 8 bases, and 10 bases lay between the germline ends. The CDR3 sequence: CAIRSSGEKLFF. The CDR3 DNA is TGTGCCATCAGAAGTTCGGGGGAAAAACTGTTTTTT.

This clonotype has just a few counts. The CDR3 nucleotides read TGTGCCAGCAGTGAGAGTTACAGTCAGCCCCAGCATTTT. Translated: CASSESYSQPQHF. The rearrangement links TRBV6-1 to TRBJ1-5; D is undetermined. The CDR3 spans 13 residues. Trimming stripped 3 bases from V and 6 bases from J, with 9 bases between. Germline V gene lookup returns CDR1 MNHNS and CDR2 SASEGT.

Only a few counts were recorded for this clonotype. CDR3 coding DNA: TGTGCCAGCAGCTTAGGAGGACACCCTAGCAATCAGCCCCAGCATTTT. This translates into CASSLGGHPSNQPQHF. This sequence joins TRBV11-2 and TRBJ1-5; D may be TRBD1 (5 bases). Germline V gene data show CDR1 as SGHAT and CDR2 as FQNNGV. The CDR3 has 16 residues. V lost 1 base and J 0 bases, leaving 10 bases between the germline ends.

This clonotype has ten or more counts. V gene TRBV27 combines with J gene TRBJ1-1, with D unresolved. With 6 bases removed from V and 5 bases from J, the gap between germline ends came to 16 bases. The CDR3 has 14 amino acids. Germline CDR1 is MNHEY and CDR2 is SMNVEV (reference sequence). CDR3 sequence (DNA): TGTGCCAGCAGGCCAGGTCTCCTGTCAACTGAAGCTTTCTTT. Its protein is CASRPGLLSTEAFF.

The chain employs TRBV27 and TRBJ1-6; D is ambiguous. CDR3 size: 15 residues. Germline V gives CDR1 MNHEY, CDR2 SMNVEV (reference sequence). Trimming pared 3 bases from V and 9 bases from J, leaving 15 bases between. The CDR3 DNA reads as TGTGCCAGCAGTTTGGGCCCCGGGTTGAGTTCACCCCTCCACTTT. Protein product: CASSLGPGLSSPLHF.

The chain links TRBV27 to TRBJ2-1; TRBD2 matches at 15 bases. CDR1 and CDR2 from the germline V gene are MNHEY and SMNVEV (reference sequence). V lost 6 bases, J lost 7 bases, and 4 bases stayed unmatched. This CDR3 is built from 15 residues. CDR3 bases: TGTGCCAGCAGAATGGGGACTAGCGGGAGGAATGAGCAGTTCTTC. The encoded protein is CASRMGTSGRNEQFF.

The count of this clonotype is one. The rearrangement links TRBV7-2 to TRBJ2-5, with 7 positions matching TRBD2. With V trimmed by 4 bases and J by 2 bases, 7 bases remained unmatched. Germline CDR1 reads SGHTA; CDR2 reads FQGNSA. The CDR3 sequence is 15 residues long. The CDR3 reads CASSWGGERQETQYF. CDR3 DNA: TGTGCCAGCAGCTGGGGGGGGGAGCGGCAAGAGACCCAGTACTTC.

V and J are TRBV25-1 and TRBJ2-2; D unresolved. Germline V gene lookup returns CDR1 MGHDK and CDR2 SYGVNS. The CDR3 runs 15 residues. The V end was cut by 5 bases, the J end by 3 bases, with 13 bases between. This chain's CDR3 is CASSLTAGDTGELFF. DNA of the CDR3: TGTGCCAGCAGTTTGACGGCTGGGGACACCGGGGAGCTGTTTTTT.